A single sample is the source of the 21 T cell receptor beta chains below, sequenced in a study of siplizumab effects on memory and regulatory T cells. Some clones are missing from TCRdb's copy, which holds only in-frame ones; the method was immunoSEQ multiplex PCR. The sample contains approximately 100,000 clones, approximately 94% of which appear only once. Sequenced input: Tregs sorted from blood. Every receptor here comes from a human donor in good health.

CDR3 bases: TGTGCCAGCAGCCGCGATAGGGTAGCCTACGAGCAGTACTTC. This sequence encodes CASSRDRVAYEQYF. The chain links TRBV7-9 to TRBJ2-7; D is unclear. This CDR3 contains 14 residues. V was clipped by 5 bases and J by 2 bases, with 13 bases between them. Germline V CDR1 and CDR2: SEHNR, FQNEAQ (reference sequence). The whole variable domain, remainder taken from reference TRBV7-9 and TRBJ2-7, is DTGVSQNPRHKITKRGQNVTFRCDPISEHNRLYWYRQTLGQGPEFLTYFQNEAQLEKSRLLSDRFSAERPKGSFSTLEIQRTEQGDSAMYLCASSRDRVAYEQYFGPGTRLTVT.

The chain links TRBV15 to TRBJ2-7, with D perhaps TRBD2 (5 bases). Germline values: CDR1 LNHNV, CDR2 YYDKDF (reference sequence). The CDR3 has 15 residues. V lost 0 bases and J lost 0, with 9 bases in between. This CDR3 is CATSRDPGDSYEQYF. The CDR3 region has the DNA TGTGCCACCAGCAGAGACCCCGGGGACTCCTACGAGCAGTACTTC. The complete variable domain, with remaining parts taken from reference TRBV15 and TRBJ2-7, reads DAMVIQNPRYQVTQFGKPVTLSCSQTLNHNVMYWYQQKSSQAPKLLFHYYDKDFNNEADTPDNFQSRRPNTSFCFLDIRSPGLGDTAMYLCATSRDPGDSYEQYFGPGTRLTVT.

The CDR3, as DNA: TGTGCCAGCAGCGGGGGACTACTTGATTTCTCTGAGCAGTTCTTC. Translated: CASSGGLLDFSEQFF. The chain combines TRBV11-3 with TRBJ2-1; TRBD2 matches at 7 bases. V shed 5 bases, J shed 9 bases, and the junction held 13 bases outside the gene matches. The CDR3 length is 15 residues. CDR1 and CDR2 from the germline V gene are SGHNT and YENEEA.

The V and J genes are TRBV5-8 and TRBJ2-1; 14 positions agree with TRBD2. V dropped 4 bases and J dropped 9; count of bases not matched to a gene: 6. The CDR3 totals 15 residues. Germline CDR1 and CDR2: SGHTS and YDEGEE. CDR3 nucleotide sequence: TGTGCCAGCAGCCGGGGACTAGCGGGAGCAGGTGAGCAGTTCTTC. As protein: CASSRGLAGAGEQFF.

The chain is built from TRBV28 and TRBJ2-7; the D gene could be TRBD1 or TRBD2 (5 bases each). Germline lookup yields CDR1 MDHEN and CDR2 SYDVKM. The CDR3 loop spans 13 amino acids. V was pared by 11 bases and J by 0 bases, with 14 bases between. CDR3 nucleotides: TGTGCCGCCACCGGGACGAACTCCTACGAGCAGTACTTC. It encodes CAATGTNSYEQYF.

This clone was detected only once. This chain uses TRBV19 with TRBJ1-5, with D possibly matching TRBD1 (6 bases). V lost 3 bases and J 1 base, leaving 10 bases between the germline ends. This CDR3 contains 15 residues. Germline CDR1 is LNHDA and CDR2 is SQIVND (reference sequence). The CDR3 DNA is TGTGCCAGTAGTATGGGGGGCTTAAGCAATCAGCCCCAGCATTTT. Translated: CASSMGGLSNQPQHF.

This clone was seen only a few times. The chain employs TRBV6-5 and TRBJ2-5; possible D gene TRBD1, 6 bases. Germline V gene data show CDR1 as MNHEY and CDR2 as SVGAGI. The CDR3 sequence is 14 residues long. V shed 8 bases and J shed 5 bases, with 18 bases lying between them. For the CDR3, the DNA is TGTGCCAGCGGGCGGACAGCTCTGAGGGAGACCCAGTACTTC. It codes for CASGRTALRETQYF.

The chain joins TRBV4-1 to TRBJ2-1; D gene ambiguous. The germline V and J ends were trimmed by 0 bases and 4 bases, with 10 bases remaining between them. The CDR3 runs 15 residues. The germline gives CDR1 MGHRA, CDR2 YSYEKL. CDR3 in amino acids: CASSQDRQHYNEQFF. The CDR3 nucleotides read TGCGCCAGCAGCCAAGACAGGCAGCATTACAATGAGCAGTTCTTC.

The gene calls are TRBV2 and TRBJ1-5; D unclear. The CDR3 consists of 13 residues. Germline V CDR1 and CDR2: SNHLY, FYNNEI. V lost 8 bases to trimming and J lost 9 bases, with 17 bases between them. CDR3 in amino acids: CASSSVAPGPQHF. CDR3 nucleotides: TGTGCCAGCTCATCCGTGGCGCCGGGGCCCCAGCATTTT.

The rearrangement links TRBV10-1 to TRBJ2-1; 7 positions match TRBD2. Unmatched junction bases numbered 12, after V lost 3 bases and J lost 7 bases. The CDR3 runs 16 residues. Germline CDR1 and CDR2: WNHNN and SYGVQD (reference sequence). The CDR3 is CASSDSRGGRGNEQFF. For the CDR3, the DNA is TGCGCCAGCAGTGATTCCCGTGGCGGGAGAGGGAATGAGCAGTTCTTC.

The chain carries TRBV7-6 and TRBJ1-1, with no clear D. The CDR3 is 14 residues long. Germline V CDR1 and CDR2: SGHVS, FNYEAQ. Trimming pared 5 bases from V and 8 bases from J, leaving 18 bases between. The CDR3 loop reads CASSPAGLGMEAFF. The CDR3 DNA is TGTGCCAGCAGCCCGGCAGGATTGGGGATGGAAGCTTTCTTT.

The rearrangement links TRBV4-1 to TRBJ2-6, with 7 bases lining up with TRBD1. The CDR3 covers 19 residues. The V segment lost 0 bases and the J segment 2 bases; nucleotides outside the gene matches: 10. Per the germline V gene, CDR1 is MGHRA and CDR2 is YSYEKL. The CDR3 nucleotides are TGCGCCAGCAGCCAAGATGGCGGACAGGTGTACACTGGGGCCAACGTCCTGACTTTC. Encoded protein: CASSQDGGQVYTGANVLTF.

Written as DNA, the CDR3 is TGTGCCGCCTCGGGAACCCGGGACTCTCTCACAGATACGCAGTATTTT. Translation gives CAASGTRDSLTDTQYF. The rearrangement uses TRBV7-9 and TRBJ2-3; a possible D gene is TRBD2 (6 bases). Trimming left V 11 bases short and J 2 bases short, with 23 bases between. CDR1 is SEHNR and CDR2 is FQNEAQ in the germline V gene (reference sequence). The CDR3 is 16 amino acids.

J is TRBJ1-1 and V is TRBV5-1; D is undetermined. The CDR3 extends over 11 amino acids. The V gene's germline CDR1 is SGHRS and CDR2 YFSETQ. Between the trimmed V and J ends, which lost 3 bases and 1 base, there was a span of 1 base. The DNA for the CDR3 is TGCGCCAGCAGCTCGAACACTGAAGCTTTCTTT. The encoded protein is CASSSNTEAFF.

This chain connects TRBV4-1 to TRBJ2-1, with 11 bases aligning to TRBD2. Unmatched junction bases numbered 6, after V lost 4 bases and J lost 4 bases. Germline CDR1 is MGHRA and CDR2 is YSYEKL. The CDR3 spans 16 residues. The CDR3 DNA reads TGCGCCAGCAGCCCGGGACTAGCGGATTCTTACAATGAGCAGTTCTTC. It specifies CASSPGLADSYNEQFF.

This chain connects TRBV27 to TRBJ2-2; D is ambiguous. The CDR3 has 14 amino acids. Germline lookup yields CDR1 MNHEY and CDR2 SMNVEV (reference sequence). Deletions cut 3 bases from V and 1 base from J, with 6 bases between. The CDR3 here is CASSFYRNTGELFF. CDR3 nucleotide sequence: TGTGCCAGCAGTTTTTACAGGAACACCGGGGAGCTGTTTTTT.

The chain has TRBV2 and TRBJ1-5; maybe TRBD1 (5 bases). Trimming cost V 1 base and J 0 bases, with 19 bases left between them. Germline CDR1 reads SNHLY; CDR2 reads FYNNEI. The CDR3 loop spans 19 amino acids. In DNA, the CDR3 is TGTGCCAGCAGTGAAGGACGACAAAGGGGAGGGACTAGCAATCAGCCCCAGCATTTT. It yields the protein CASSEGRQRGGTSNQPQHF.

The CDR3 nucleotides are TGTGCCAGCAGCCCCACTAGCGGGGTCTACAATGAGCAGTTCTTC. Protein: CASSPTSGVYNEQFF. V is TRBV6-5 and J is TRBJ2-1, with 10 positions matching TRBD2. CDR1 is MNHEY and CDR2 is SVGAGI in the germline V gene. CDR3 size: 15 residues. The J segment lost 3 bases and the V segment lost 6 bases, leaving 5 bases of the junction unmatched.

The DNA for the CDR3 is TGTGCCAGCAGCCAAGATGGCGGAGAGGCATATGAGCAGTTCTTC. Amino acid sequence: CASSQDGGEAYEQFF. The rearrangement uses TRBV4-2 and TRBJ2-1; D gene ambiguous. V was cut by 0 bases and J by 8 bases, with 14 bases left in between. CDR3 length equals 15 residues. CDR1 is LGHNA, CDR2 YNFKEQ, per germline.

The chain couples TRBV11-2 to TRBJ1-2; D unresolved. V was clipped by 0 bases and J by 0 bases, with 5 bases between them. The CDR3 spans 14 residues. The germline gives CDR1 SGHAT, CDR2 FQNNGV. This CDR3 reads CASSLDWSNYGYTF. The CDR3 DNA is TGTGCCAGCAGCTTAGACTGGTCTAACTATGGCTACACCTTC.

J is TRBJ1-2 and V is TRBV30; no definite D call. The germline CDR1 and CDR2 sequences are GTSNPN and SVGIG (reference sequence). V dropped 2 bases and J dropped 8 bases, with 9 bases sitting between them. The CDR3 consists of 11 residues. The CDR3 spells CAWSSVSGYTF. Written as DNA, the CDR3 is TGTGCCTGGAGTTCTGTTTCAGGCTACACCTTC.